At least ten counts were recorded for the clone carrying this TCR beta chain. The antigen remains unidentified. The germline V gene has CDR1 SGHNT and CDR2 YENEEA. The CDR3 is made up of 15 amino acids. With 1 base removed from V and 3 bases from J, the gap between germline ends came to 11 bases. During its preparation, the TCRbeta library received unique molecular identifiers. Each CDR3 protein is one row after TCRdb ran MiXCR on the PCR reads. Here the sample spans around 30,000 distinct CDR3 sequences, under 6.5% being singletons. The data derive from a study of T-cell reconstitution after alpha-beta-depleted transplantation in children. Study conclusions and caveats: Alpha-beta T cells about two months after transplant reportedly derived from several hundred expanded graft clones. The study traced high day-60 TCRbeta diversity in some patients to surviving recipient T cells and thymic progenitors. T-cell numbers and diversity, one year after transplant, stemmed largely from T cells that were newly produced.

Source: peripheral blood, taken 60 days after TCRalphabeta/CD19-depleted stem cell transplant. The chain links TRBV11-3 to TRBJ2-3; D is unresolved. The receptor's source is a child less than two years old who had a stem cell transplant for acute myeloid leukemia, so the T cells may come from the graft donor. The CDR3 here is CASSLGVAVTDTQYF. The CDR3 DNA is TGTGCCAGCAGCTTAGGGGTAGCAGTAACAGATACGCAGTATTTT.